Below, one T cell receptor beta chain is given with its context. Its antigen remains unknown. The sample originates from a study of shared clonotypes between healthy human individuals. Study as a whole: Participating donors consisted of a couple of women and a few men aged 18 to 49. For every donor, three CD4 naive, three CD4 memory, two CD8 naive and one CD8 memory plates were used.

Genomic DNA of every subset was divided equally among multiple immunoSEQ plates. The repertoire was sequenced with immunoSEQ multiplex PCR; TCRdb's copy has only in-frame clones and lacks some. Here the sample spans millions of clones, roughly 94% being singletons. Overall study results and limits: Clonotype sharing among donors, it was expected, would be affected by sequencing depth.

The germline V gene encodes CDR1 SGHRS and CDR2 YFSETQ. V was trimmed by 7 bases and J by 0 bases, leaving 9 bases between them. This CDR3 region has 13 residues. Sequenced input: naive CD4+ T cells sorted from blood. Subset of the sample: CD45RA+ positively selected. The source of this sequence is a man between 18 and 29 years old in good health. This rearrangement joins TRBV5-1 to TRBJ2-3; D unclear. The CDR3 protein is CASHIGSTDTQYF. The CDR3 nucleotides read TGCGCCAGCCATATCGGGAGCACAGATACGCAGTATTTT. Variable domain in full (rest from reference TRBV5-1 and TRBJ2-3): KAGVTQTPRYLIKTRGQQVTLSCSPISGHRSVSWYQQTPGQGLQFLFEYFSETQRNKGNFPGRFSGRQFSNSRSEMNVSTLELGDSALYLCASHIGSTDTQYFGPGTRLTVL.